The present entry profiles one T cell receptor beta chain with its context. The germline V gene encodes CDR1 SEHNR and CDR2 FQNEAQ (reference sequence). CDR3 length: 14 amino acids. V shed 5 bases, J shed 6 bases, and the junction held 6 bases outside the gene matches. This sample was included in a study of blood T cell repertoires in COVID-19. In the original workflow: Amplification with reference gene primers provided the estimates of nucleated cell counts. TCRdb's copy holds only in-frame clones and misses some; the assay was immunoSEQ multiplex PCR. Clonal size and the V and J genes are those of that table, whereas D and trimming came from the DNA. The table has 150,000 or so clones, around 91% seen once.

The genes are TRBV7-9 and TRBJ2-1; 8 positions match TRBD2. Material for sequencing was peripheral blood. The receptor was derived from a woman aged 40 to 50 with acute or convalescent COVID-19. The CDR3 protein is CASSNGLAVNEQFF. The CDR3 DNA sequence: TGTGCCAGCAGCAATGGACTAGCTGTCAATGAGCAGTTCTTC.